This is a list of T cell receptor beta chains from one sample in a study of identical twins. MiXCR, run by TCRdb on the 5' RACE reads, gives a single entry per CDR3 protein. The table shows roughly 500,000 distinct CDR3 sequences, with 20% to 25% occurring only once. Separately, the same data were catalogued under a study of T cells expressing NK-cell markers.

Sequences were obtained from CD4+ T cells sorted from blood. The receptors derive from a woman aged 18-29 years in good health. The CDR3 runs from the conserved cysteine through the conserved F or W. A D gene is named only where the DNA matches it firmly. Only some rows state a clone size, as once, few, many or a class for expanded clones.

cdr3_aa: CASSLVQGEGSYEQYF
cdr3_nt: TGCGCCAGCAGCTTGGTACAGGGCGAGGGGTCCTACGAGCAGTACTTC
cdr3_length: 16
j_call: TRBJ2-7
d_call: .
v_call: TRBV5-1
clone_size: few

cdr3_aa: CASSMGGSYGYTF
cdr3_nt: TGTGCCAGCAGTATGGGGGGTAGCTATGGCTACACCTTC
cdr3_length: 13
j_call: TRBJ1-2
d_call: .
v_call: TRBV2
clone_size: .

cdr3_aa: CASTPGLPGRPYEQYF
cdr3_nt: TGTGCCAGCACTCCTGGGCTGCCAGGGCGGCCCTACGAGCAGTACTTC
cdr3_length: 16
j_call: TRBJ2-7
d_call: .
v_call: TRBV12-3/TRBV12-4
clone_size: .

cdr3_aa: CSAKPGGIDTQYF
cdr3_nt: TGCAGTGCTAAACCTGGCGGAATAGATACGCAGTATTTT
cdr3_length: 13
j_call: TRBJ2-3
d_call: .
v_call: TRBV20-1
clone_size: few

cdr3_aa: CAISPLEQYF
cdr3_nt: TGTGCCATCAGTCCCCTCGAGCAGTACTTC
cdr3_length: 10
j_call: TRBJ2-7
d_call: .
v_call: TRBV10-3
clone_size: .

cdr3_aa: CASSFIFSYEQYF
cdr3_nt: TGTGCCAGCAGTTTTATTTTCTCCTACGAGCAGTACTTC
cdr3_length: 13
j_call: TRBJ2-7
d_call: .
v_call: TRBV12-3/TRBV12-4
clone_size: few

cdr3_aa: CASSRIGGGLNEQFF
cdr3_nt: TGTGCCAGCAGCCGAATTGGCGGGGGGCTCAATGAGCAGTTCTTC
cdr3_length: 15
j_call: TRBJ2-1
d_call: TRBD2
v_call: TRBV7-3
clone_size: few

cdr3_aa: CASSARQLQETQYF
cdr3_nt: TGTGCCAGCAGCGCTCGACAGTTACAAGAGACCCAGTACTTC
cdr3_length: 14
j_call: TRBJ2-5
d_call: .
v_call: TRBV7-9
clone_size: many

cdr3_aa: CSAKQTDPSNYGYTF
cdr3_nt: TGCAGTGCTAAACAAACAGATCCTTCTAACTATGGCTACACCTTC
cdr3_length: 15
j_call: TRBJ1-2
d_call: .
v_call: TRBV20-1
clone_size: few

cdr3_aa: CASSPLGTSGVAKNIQYF
cdr3_nt: TGTGCCAGCAGTCCACTCGGGACTAGCGGCGTGGCCAAAAACATTCAGTACTTC
cdr3_length: 18
j_call: TRBJ2-4
d_call: TRBD2
v_call: TRBV6-5
clone_size: few

cdr3_aa: CASSLDRAAAFF
cdr3_nt: TGTGCCAGCAGCTTAGACAGGGCGGCAGCTTTCTTT
cdr3_length: 12
j_call: TRBJ1-1
d_call: .
v_call: TRBV7-2
clone_size: .

cdr3_aa: CASRQTGGEEKLFF
cdr3_nt: TGTGCCAGCAGACAGACAGGGGGTGAAGAAAAACTGTTTTTT
cdr3_length: 14
j_call: TRBJ1-4
d_call: TRBD1
v_call: TRBV28
clone_size: few

cdr3_aa: CASSDPRGRTVAYEQYF
cdr3_nt: TGTGCCAGCAGTGACCCAAGAGGTAGGACTGTAGCCTACGAGCAGTACTTC
cdr3_length: 17
j_call: TRBJ2-7
d_call: .
v_call: TRBV6-1
clone_size: many

cdr3_aa: CASQTSGNYEQYF
cdr3_nt: TGTGCCAGCCAGACTAGCGGGAACTACGAGCAGTACTTC
cdr3_length: 13
j_call: TRBJ2-7
d_call: TRBD2
v_call: TRBV18
clone_size: few

cdr3_aa: CASSQGNRRFYEQYF
cdr3_nt: TGTGCCAGCAGCCAAGGAAATCGCCGGTTCTACGAGCAGTACTTC
cdr3_length: 15
j_call: TRBJ2-7
d_call: .
v_call: TRBV3-1
clone_size: once

cdr3_aa: CASSFRLAGGDEQFF
cdr3_nt: TGTGCCAGCAGCTTCCGACTAGCGGGGGGGGATGAGCAGTTCTTC
cdr3_length: 15
j_call: TRBJ2-1
d_call: TRBD2
v_call: TRBV7-8
clone_size: .

cdr3_aa: CASSEATGSVGEQYF
cdr3_nt: TGTGCCAGCAGCGAAGCTACAGGGTCGGTTGGCGAGCAGTACTTC
cdr3_length: 15
j_call: TRBJ2-7
d_call: .
v_call: TRBV7-7
clone_size: .

cdr3_aa: CSARGSGIQPQHF
cdr3_nt: TGCAGTGCTAGAGGATCGGGGATTCAGCCCCAGCATTTT
cdr3_length: 13
j_call: TRBJ1-5
d_call: .
v_call: TRBV20-1
clone_size: few

cdr3_aa: CASRPPMNTEAFF
cdr3_nt: TGCGCCAGCAGGCCTCCCATGAACACTGAAGCTTTCTTT
cdr3_length: 13
j_call: TRBJ1-1
d_call: .
v_call: TRBV5-1
clone_size: .

cdr3_aa: CASSSDEGRDKTQYF
cdr3_nt: TGTGCTAGCAGCTCCGATGAGGGCAGGGACAAGACCCAGTACTTC
cdr3_length: 15
j_call: TRBJ2-5
d_call: .
v_call: TRBV7-7
clone_size: few

cdr3_aa: CSARVPAGGSTDTQYF
cdr3_nt: TGCAGTGCTAGAGTTCCAGCGGGAGGGAGCACAGATACGCAGTATTTT
cdr3_length: 16
j_call: TRBJ2-3
d_call: TRBD2
v_call: TRBV20-1
clone_size: .

cdr3_aa: CASSLAGTANTGELFF
cdr3_nt: TGCGCCAGCAGCTTGGCGGGGACAGCGAACACCGGGGAGCTGTTTTTT
cdr3_length: 16
j_call: TRBJ2-2
d_call: TRBD1
v_call: TRBV5-1
clone_size: few

cdr3_aa: CAISERTGWEAFF
cdr3_nt: TGTGCCATCAGTGAACGGACAGGGTGGGAGGCTTTCTTT
cdr3_length: 13
j_call: TRBJ1-1
d_call: TRBD1
v_call: TRBV10-3
clone_size: .

cdr3_aa: CASSLTRGWGQPQHF
cdr3_nt: TGTGCCAGCAGCTTAACGAGGGGGTGGGGTCAGCCCCAGCATTTT
cdr3_length: 15
j_call: TRBJ1-5
d_call: .
v_call: TRBV7-2
clone_size: many

cdr3_aa: CASSFFFEQYF
cdr3_nt: TGTGCCAGCAGCTTTTTCTTCGAGCAGTACTTC
cdr3_length: 11
j_call: TRBJ2-7
d_call: .
v_call: TRBV5-6
clone_size: few

cdr3_aa: CSARVAGSGAPEHEQFF
cdr3_nt: TGCAGTGCTAGGGTTGCTGGGAGCGGAGCCCCGGAACATGAGCAGTTCTTC
cdr3_length: 17
j_call: TRBJ2-1
d_call: .
v_call: TRBV20-1
clone_size: .

cdr3_aa: CSVERGWGGYTF
cdr3_nt: TGCAGCGTTGAAAGGGGTTGGGGAGGCTACACCTTC
cdr3_length: 12
j_call: TRBJ1-2
d_call: .
v_call: TRBV29-1
clone_size: few

cdr3_aa: CASSSTSGGRTDTQYF
cdr3_nt: TGTGCCAGCAGCTCGACTAGCGGGGGCCGCACAGATACGCAGTATTTT
cdr3_length: 16
j_call: TRBJ2-3
d_call: TRBD2
v_call: TRBV7-2
clone_size: .

cdr3_aa: CASSHSGRGNQPQHF
cdr3_nt: TGTGCCAGCAGCCACTCGGGCAGGGGCAATCAGCCCCAGCATTTT
cdr3_length: 15
j_call: TRBJ1-5
d_call: .
v_call: TRBV14
clone_size: .

cdr3_aa: CASRTLQGPDPGYTF
cdr3_nt: TGTGCCAGCAGGACCCTCCAAGGGCCGGACCCCGGCTACACCTTC
cdr3_length: 15
j_call: TRBJ1-2
d_call: .
v_call: TRBV27
clone_size: few

cdr3_aa: CSARDIGSVGGGYTF
cdr3_nt: TGCAGTGCTAGAGATATAGGGTCAGTGGGCGGCGGCTACACCTTC
cdr3_length: 15
j_call: TRBJ1-2
d_call: .
v_call: TRBV20-1
clone_size: .

cdr3_aa: CASSFPNSGTSGRGITGELFF
cdr3_nt: TGTGCCAGCAGTTTCCCCAACTCCGGGACTAGCGGGAGAGGGATCACCGGGGAGCTGTTTTTT
cdr3_length: 21
j_call: TRBJ2-2
d_call: TRBD2
v_call: TRBV12-3/TRBV12-4
clone_size: few

cdr3_aa: CASSESAFGYTF
cdr3_nt: TGTGCCAGCAGTGAATCGGCGTTTGGCTACACCTTC
cdr3_length: 12
j_call: TRBJ1-2
d_call: .
v_call: TRBV6-1
clone_size: .

cdr3_aa: CASSFGLAGGTDTQYF
cdr3_nt: TGTGCCAGCAGCTTTGGACTAGCGGGGGGCACAGATACGCAGTATTTT
cdr3_length: 16
j_call: TRBJ2-3
d_call: TRBD2
v_call: TRBV7-2
clone_size: many

cdr3_aa: CSVGRGTQFF
cdr3_nt: TGCAGCGTTGGAAGGGGGACCCAGTTCTTC
cdr3_length: 10
j_call: TRBJ2-1
d_call: .
v_call: TRBV29-1
clone_size: many

cdr3_aa: CSARGEGDSPLHF
cdr3_nt: TGCAGTGCTAGAGGGGAGGGTGATTCACCCCTCCACTTT
cdr3_length: 13
j_call: TRBJ1-6
d_call: .
v_call: TRBV20-1
clone_size: few

cdr3_aa: CSASLQGAGYEQYF
cdr3_nt: TGCAGTGCTAGCCTACAGGGGGCGGGCTACGAGCAGTACTTC
cdr3_length: 14
j_call: TRBJ2-7
d_call: TRBD1
v_call: TRBV20-1
clone_size: .

cdr3_aa: CSARRQLNTEAFF
cdr3_nt: TGCAGTGCTAGACGGCAGCTGAACACTGAAGCTTTCTTT
cdr3_length: 13
j_call: TRBJ1-1
d_call: .
v_call: TRBV20-1
clone_size: many

cdr3_aa: CASSLLSRGLAGGYEQYF
cdr3_nt: TGTGCCAGCAGCTTATTATCTCGTGGGCTAGCGGGAGGATACGAGCAGTACTTC
cdr3_length: 18
j_call: TRBJ2-7
d_call: TRBD2
v_call: TRBV11-2
clone_size: .

cdr3_aa: CASSFEGSGTEAFF
cdr3_nt: TGTGCCAGCAGCTTCGAAGGGAGTGGCACTGAAGCTTTCTTT
cdr3_length: 14
j_call: TRBJ1-1
d_call: .
v_call: TRBV7-9
clone_size: few

cdr3_aa: CASSLWWENTQYF
cdr3_nt: TGTGCCAGCAGCTTATGGTGGGAAAATACGCAGTATTTT
cdr3_length: 13
j_call: TRBJ2-3
d_call: .
v_call: TRBV7-2
clone_size: .

cdr3_aa: CASSLEPPKMGYYEQYF
cdr3_nt: TGCGCCAGCAGCTTGGAACCCCCCAAAATGGGCTACTACGAGCAGTACTTC
cdr3_length: 17
j_call: TRBJ2-7
d_call: .
v_call: TRBV5-1
clone_size: few

cdr3_aa: CASSSGTGRTDTQYF
cdr3_nt: TGCGCCAGCAGCTCCGGGACAGGCCGGACAGATACGCAGTATTTT
cdr3_length: 15
j_call: TRBJ2-3
d_call: TRBD1
v_call: TRBV5-1
clone_size: few

cdr3_aa: CASSPRVAHSTDTQYF
cdr3_nt: TGTGCCAGCAGCCCCCGAGTAGCGCATAGCACAGATACGCAGTATTTT
cdr3_length: 16
j_call: TRBJ2-3
d_call: .
v_call: TRBV12-3/TRBV12-4
clone_size: .